Below are 29 T cell receptor beta chains sequenced from a single sample in a study of OX40 agonist ivuxolimab in advanced cancers. Assay used: immunoSEQ multiplex PCR; TCRdb lists only in-frame clones, some missing. The sample records 55,000 to 80,000 clones, around nine tenths being singletons. Source: CD4+ or CD8+ T cells sorted from blood, taken in a trial of the OX40 agonist ivuxolimab. These TCRs come from an adult with an advanced solid tumor such as melanoma, head and neck, liver or kidney cancer.

This clone was observed a single time. The chain has TRBV6-1 and TRBJ2-4, with D perhaps matching TRBD1 (6 bases). V was cut by 5 bases and J by 1 base, with 12 bases left in between. The V gene's germline CDR1 is MNHNS and CDR2 SASEGT. The length of the CDR3 is 15 residues. This chain's CDR3 is CASSPGGAAKNIQYF. CDR3 DNA: TGTGCCAGCAGTCCTGGGGGCGCGGCCAAAAACATTCAGTACTTC.

The chain couples TRBV18 to TRBJ1-4; D is undetermined. Germline V gene lookup returns CDR1 KGHSH and CDR2 LQKENI. Trimming removed 3 bases from V and 4 bases from J, with 9 bases in between. The CDR3 loop spans 14 amino acids. The CDR3 DNA follows: TGTGCCAGCTCACCGCGGCCCGTTAATGAAAAACTGTTTTTT. Protein: CASSPRPVNEKLFF.

The chain has TRBV2 and TRBJ1-1, with D unclear. Germline CDR1 reads SNHLY; CDR2 reads FYNNEI. This CDR3 comprises 11 residues. V shed 7 bases and J shed 3 bases, with 6 bases lying between them. The CDR3 DNA reads TGTGCCAGCACTGCGTACACTGAAGCTTTCTTT. It translates to CASTAYTEAFF.

V usage is TRBV2 and J usage is TRBJ2-3, with 13 positions matching TRBD2. V was clipped by 7 bases and J by 2 bases; unmatched bases: 3. The CDR3 covers 15 residues. Germline V gene lookup returns CDR1 SNHLY and CDR2 FYNNEI. CDR3 nucleotides: TGTGCCAGCACGGGACTAGCGGGACCCACAGATACGCAGTATTTT. Translating it yields CASTGLAGPTDTQYF. The full variable domain, with the rest looked up from reference TRBV2 and TRBJ2-3, is EPEVTQTPSHQVTQMGQEVILRCVPISNHLYFYWYRQILGQKVEFLVSFYNNEISEKSEIFDDQFSVERPDGSNFTLKIRSTKLEDSAMYFCASTGLAGPTDTQYFGPGTRLTVL.

The rearrangement uses TRBV7-9 and TRBJ2-5, with a weak D call TRBD2 (6 bases). Per germline, CDR1 SEHNR and CDR2 FQNEAQ (reference sequence). This CDR3 spans 15 amino acids. V gave up 2 bases and J gave up 2 bases, with 12 bases separating them. DNA of the CDR3: TGTGCCAGCAGCTTAACGACTAGAAAACAAGAGACCCAGTACTTC. Protein product: CASSLTTRKQETQYF.

The chain couples TRBV7-8 to TRBJ2-7, with 7 positions matching TRBD2. The CDR3 has 14 residues. Germline V gene lookup returns CDR1 SGHVS and CDR2 FQNEAQ. Unmatched junction bases numbered 11, after V lost 5 bases and J lost 7 bases. In nucleotides, the CDR3 is TGTGCCAGCAGCCCCCTCCCAATAGCGGGTGAGCAGTACTTC. Residues: CASSPLPIAGEQYF.

This clone appeared a single time. V usage is TRBV7-9 and J usage is TRBJ2-5, with 8 positions matching TRBD2. TRBJ2-7 explains the end of the DNA better; the J call may be wrong. Germline V lookup: CDR1 SEHNR, CDR2 FQNEAQ (reference sequence). This CDR3 is built from 17 residues. CDR3 amino acids: CASSLRRGSGSYDEQYF. For the CDR3, the DNA is TGTGCCAGCAGCCTAAGGCGGGGAAGCGGGAGTTATGACGAGCAGTACTTC.

This rearrangement joins TRBV5-1 to TRBJ2-7; possibly TRBD2 for D (6 bases). The CDR3 covers 14 residues. V shed 6 bases and J shed 1 base, with 14 bases lying between them. In germline, CDR1 is SGHRS, CDR2 YFSETQ. CDR3 nucleotide sequence: TGCGCCAGCAATCCGGGACTTCCATCCTACGAGCAGTACTTC. As protein: CASNPGLPSYEQYF.

J is TRBJ2-1 and V is TRBV20-1; D is unresolved. Germline CDR1 DFQATT, CDR2 SNEGSKA (reference sequence). Trimming cost V 5 bases and J 3 bases, with 5 bases left between them. The CDR3 is 11 amino acids. This chain's CDR3 is CSASRYNEQFF. The DNA for the CDR3 is TGCAGTGCTTCGCGCTACAATGAGCAGTTCTTC.

V usage is TRBV19 and J usage is TRBJ1-1; D perhaps matches TRBD1 (5 bases). The CDR3 loop spans 17 amino acids. V dropped 3 bases and J dropped 4 bases, with 21 bases sitting between them. The germline V gene encodes CDR1 LNHDA and CDR2 SQIVND (reference sequence). The CDR3 reads CASSIVGVGAGGTEAFF. CDR3 bases: TGTGCCAGTAGTATTGTGGGGGTCGGGGCCGGGGGCACTGAAGCTTTCTTT. Drawing the rest from reference TRBV19 and TRBJ1-1, the complete variable domain is DGGITQSPKYLFRKEGQNVTLSCEQNLNHDAMYWYRQDPGQGLRLIYYSQIVNDFQKGDIAEGYSVSREKKESFPLTVTSAQKNPTAFYLCASSIVGVGAGGTEAFFGQGTRLTVV.

This sequence joins TRBV18 and TRBJ1-2; D is unresolved. Germline V gene lookup returns CDR1 KGHSH and CDR2 LQKENI. The CDR3 runs to 13 residues. The germline V and J ends were trimmed by 4 bases and 6 bases, with 12 bases remaining between them. CDR3 bases: TGTGCCAGCTCACTGAGGACCGGAGATGGCTACACCTTC. Translation: CASSLRTGDGYTF.

The chain uses TRBV5-3 and TRBJ2-3, with 7 bases identical to TRBD2. TRBV5-3 is an ORF, with its function uncertain. V shed 1 base and J 0 bases; nucleotides not matched to a gene: 5. The CDR3 extends over 16 amino acids. CDR3 bases: TGTGCCAGAAGCTTGCTGCCGGGGGGTAGCACAGATACGCAGTATTTT. Amino acids: CARSLLPGGSTDTQYF.

V and J are TRBV7-6 and TRBJ2-1; D is uncertain. There are 11 residues in the CDR3. V was cut by 5 bases and J by 9 bases, with 8 bases left in between. Looked up from germline, CDR1 is SGHVS and CDR2 is FNYEAQ. The CDR3 DNA follows: TGTGCCAGCAGCCACGTAGGTGAGCAGTTCTTC. Its protein product is CASSHVGEQFF.

The CDR3 here is CASSDGTGTSEKLFF. In nucleotides, the CDR3 is TGCGCCAGCAGCGACGGGACAGGCACGTCTGAAAAACTGTTTTTT. The V call is TRBV5-1, the J call TRBJ1-4; TRBD1 matches at 8 bases. This CDR3 region has 15 residues. The germline gives CDR1 SGHRS, CDR2 YFSETQ. Trimming at V came to 4 bases and at J to 7 bases, leaving 9 bases not matched to a gene.

This chain connects TRBV7-2 to TRBJ1-2, with TRBD1 matching over 9 bases. In germline, CDR1 is SGHTA, CDR2 FQGNSA. The junction had 5 bases not matched to a gene; V was cut back by 3 bases and J by 3 bases. This CDR3 region has 15 residues. The CDR3 DNA reads TGTGCCAGCAGCTTCACCGGGACAGGGTACTATGGCTACACCTTC. This translates into CASSFTGTGYYGYTF.

This clone has a single count. The CDR3 region is CASSEAEGEGGNIQYF. In DNA, the CDR3 is TGTGCCAGCAGTGAAGCAGAGGGGGAGGGCGGAAACATTCAGTACTTC. The chain links TRBV6-1 to TRBJ2-4; a weak D match, TRBD2 (7 bases). Trimming removed 0 bases at V and 6 bases at J, with 15 bases between. This CDR3 contains 16 residues. Germline CDR1 reads MNHNS; CDR2 reads SASEGT.

CDR3 nucleotides: TGTGCCAGCAGTCCTACACCCGGGACTAGCGGCAGCTCCTACGAGCAGTACTTC. Amino acid sequence: CASSPTPGTSGSSYEQYF. This rearrangement joins TRBV28 to TRBJ2-7; the match to TRBD2 covers 11 bases. The CDR3 covers 18 residues. V shed 5 bases and J 0 bases; nucleotides not matched to a gene: 12. Germline V gene sequence: CDR1 MDHEN, CDR2 SYDVKM.

This chain uses TRBV11-3 with TRBJ2-7; TRBD2 aligns across 10 bases. This CDR3 is built from 15 residues. J gave up 7 bases and V 2 bases, and 8 bases lay outside the gene matches. Per the germline V gene, CDR1 is SGHNT and CDR2 is YENEEA. In DNA, the CDR3 is TGTGCCAGCAGCTTAAGTTTAGCGGGAGGTGGGGAGCAGTACTTC. It yields the protein CASSLSLAGGGEQYF. Combining the CDR3 with reference TRBV11-3 and TRBJ2-7 gives the whole variable domain EAGVVQSPRYKIIEKKQPVAFWCNPISGHNTLYWYLQNLGQGPELLIRYENEEAVDDSQLPKDRFSAERLKGVDSTLKIQPAELGDSAVYLCASSLSLAGGGEQYFGPGTRLTVT.

The chain is built from TRBV5-5 and TRBJ1-2, with 10 bases that match TRBD1. Germline CDR1 SGHKS, CDR2 YYEKEE (reference sequence). This CDR3 is 16 amino acids long. Losses at the gene ends were 0 bases for V and 3 bases for J; bases not matched to a gene: 5. The CDR3 DNA is TGTGCCAGCAGCTTGGGCCCGGGACAGGGGTACTATGGCTACACCTTC. Encoded protein: CASSLGPGQGYYGYTF.

The chain combines TRBV5-8 with TRBJ1-4; unclear D gene. The CDR3 is made up of 15 amino acids. CDR1 and CDR2 (germline): SGHTS, YDEGEE. V shed 0 bases and J shed 7 bases, with 13 bases lying between them. The CDR3 is CASSLGVNRGEKLFF. The CDR3 DNA sequence: TGTGCCAGCAGCTTGGGAGTCAATCGGGGTGAAAAACTGTTTTTT.

V gene TRBV10-3 combines with J gene TRBJ2-1, with a weak D call TRBD2 (6 bases). Trimming pared 5 bases from V and 0 bases from J, leaving 17 bases between. The CDR3 loop spans 17 amino acids. Germline CDR1 is ENHRY and CDR2 is SYGVKD. The CDR3 loop reads CAISSAIDGSSYNEQFF. CDR3 bases: TGTGCCATCAGTAGTGCTATCGACGGGAGCTCCTACAATGAGCAGTTCTTC.

The chain joins TRBV7-9 to TRBJ1-3, with TRBD1 identical over 8 bases. V was clipped by 5 bases and J by 4 bases; unmatched bases: 10. The CDR3 length is 16 residues. The germline V gene encodes CDR1 SEHNR and CDR2 FQNEAQ (reference sequence). CDR3 protein: CASSPHLQGAGNTIYF. In DNA, the CDR3 is TGTGCCAGCAGCCCCCATCTTCAGGGGGCGGGAAACACCATATATTTT.

This clone was recorded once. V gene TRBV7-9 combines with J gene TRBJ1-4, with D perhaps TRBD1 (5 bases). CDR3 length: 13 residues. Trimming cost V 2 bases and J 8 bases, with 9 bases left between them. Germline V CDR1 and CDR2: SEHNR, FQNEAQ (reference sequence). This CDR3 is CASSLTGGEKLFF. The DNA for the CDR3 is TGTGCCAGCAGCTTAACAGGAGGGGAAAAACTGTTTTTT.

The chain carries TRBV5-4 and TRBJ2-1, with 12 bases that match TRBD2. Per germline, CDR1 SGHNT and CDR2 YYREEE (reference sequence). V lost 4 bases to trimming and J lost 9 bases; unmatched junction nucleotides: 11. The CDR3 length is 16 residues. CDR3 in amino acids: CASSRSLAGGPLEQFF. CDR3 sequence (DNA): TGTGCCAGCAGCAGGAGTCTAGCGGGAGGGCCCCTTGAGCAGTTCTTC.

The genes are TRBV7-2 and TRBJ2-7, with D perhaps TRBD2 (6 bases). Per germline, CDR1 SGHTA and CDR2 FQGNSA. This CDR3 is built from 13 residues. The V end was cut by 6 bases, the J end by 3 bases, with 12 bases between. CDR3 loop: CASRNTSSYEQYF. DNA of the CDR3: TGTGCCAGCAGGAACACTAGCAGCTACGAGCAGTACTTC.

CDR3 residues: CASSPLGQGNEKLFF. DNA for the CDR3: TGTGCCAGCTCACCGTTGGGACAGGGTAATGAAAAACTGTTTTTT. The V and J genes are TRBV18 and TRBJ1-4; 9 bases match TRBD1. Germline V gene sequence: CDR1 KGHSH, CDR2 LQKENI. The CDR3 has 15 amino acids. Losses at the gene ends were 3 bases for V and 4 bases for J; bases not matched to a gene: 3.

This clone was seen just once. The V and J genes are TRBV2 and TRBJ1-1; unclear D gene. Germline assignment: CDR1 SNHLY and CDR2 FYNNEI. V was cut by 3 bases and J by 1 base, with 9 bases left in between. The CDR3 has 14 residues. CDR3 loop: CASSERVGNTEAFF. DNA of the CDR3: TGTGCCAGCAGTGAGCGGGTTGGGAACACTGAAGCTTTCTTT.

The CDR3 region has the DNA TGTGCCAGCAGTTTAGCTACAGCTGGGGCCAACGTCCTGACTTTC. Its translation: CASSLATAGANVLTF. The gene calls are TRBV28 and TRBJ2-6; unclear D gene. Germline CDR1 and CDR2: MDHEN and SYDVKM. With 2 bases removed from V and 2 bases from J, the gap between germline ends came to 7 bases. The CDR3 sequence is 15 residues long.

The chain has TRBV29-1 and TRBJ2-1; weak D call: TRBD2 (5 bases). V was trimmed by 4 bases and J by 1 base, leaving 11 bases between them. Germline loops: CDR1 SQVTM, CDR2 ANQGSEA. The CDR3 length is 14 residues. This chain's CDR3 is CSVVRTLSYNEQFF. CDR3 in DNA: TGCAGCGTTGTCAGGACTCTATCCTACAATGAGCAGTTCTTC.